This TCR beta chain was recorded in a study of memory CD4+ T cells and cytomegalovirus serostatus. Measured with immunoSEQ multiplex PCR; TCRdb has only the in-frame clones, and not every one. Found here are 50,000 to 65,000 clones, about 73% of them singletons; the top ten hold around 2.5%. Germline V gene sequence: CDR1 SGHTA, CDR2 FQGNSA. The CDR3 contains 14 residues. With 1 base removed from V and 5 bases from J, the gap between germline ends came to 11 bases. The sort gate was single viable CD3+CD4+CD8-CD45RO+ cells for memory CD4+ T cells. This chain links TRBV7-2 with TRBJ1-2; perhaps TRBD1 as D (6 bases). Sample: memory CD4+ T cells from blood. This TCR derives from an adult in good health and CMV-seropositive. CDR3 residues: CASSLVGGEYGYTF. CDR3 sequence (DNA): TGTGCCAGCAGCTTAGTAGGGGGAGAATATGGCTACACCTTC.